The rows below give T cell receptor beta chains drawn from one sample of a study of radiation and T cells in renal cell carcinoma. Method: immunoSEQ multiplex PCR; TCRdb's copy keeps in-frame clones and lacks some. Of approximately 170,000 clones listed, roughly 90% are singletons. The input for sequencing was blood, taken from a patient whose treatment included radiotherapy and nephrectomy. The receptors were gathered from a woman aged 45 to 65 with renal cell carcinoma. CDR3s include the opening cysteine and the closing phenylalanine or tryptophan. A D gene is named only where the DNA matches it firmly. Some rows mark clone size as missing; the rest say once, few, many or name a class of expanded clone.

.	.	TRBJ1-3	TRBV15	TGTGCCACCAGCAGAGATCGGGGACCCGGAAACACCATATATTTT	CATSRDRGPGNTIYF
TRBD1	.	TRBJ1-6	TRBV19	TGTGCCAGTAGTTTCCTCCCCGGGACAGTCAATTCACCCCTCCACTTT	CASSFLPGTVNSPLHF
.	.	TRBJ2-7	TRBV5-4	TGTGCCAGCAGCTTGGGGGCGGTTAACTACGAGCAGTACTTC	CASSLGAVNYEQYF
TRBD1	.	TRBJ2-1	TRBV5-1	TGCGCCAGCAGCTTGGGAGGGGGCAGCTACAATGAGCAGTTCTTC	CASSLGGGSYNEQFF
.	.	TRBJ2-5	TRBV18	TGTGCCAGCTCACCCTCCAGGGGGGGCGAGACCCAGTACTTC	CASSPSRGGETQYF
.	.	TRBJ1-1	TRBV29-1	TGCAGCGTTAGGTTCGGGGGTACTGAAGCTTTCTTT	CSVRFGGTEAFF
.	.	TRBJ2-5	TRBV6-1	TGTGCCAGCAACGACCCACCGGAGACCCAGTACTTC	CASNDPPETQYF
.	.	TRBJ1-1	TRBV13	TGTGCCAGCAGCTTAGCAATGGCGGGGAACACTGAAGCTTTCTTT	CASSLAMAGNTEAFF
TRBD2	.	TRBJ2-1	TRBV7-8	TGTGCCAGCAGCCGAACTAGCGGGGGGTACAATGAGCAGTTCTTC	CASSRTSGGYNEQFF
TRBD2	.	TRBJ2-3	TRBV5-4	TGTGCCAGCAGTGGACTAGCGGGGGATGAATTCACAGATACGCAGTATTTT	CASSGLAGDEFTDTQYF
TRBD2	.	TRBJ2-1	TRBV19	TGTGCCAGTACCCGGACTAGCGGGGGTAATGAGCAGTTCTTC	CASTRTSGGNEQFF
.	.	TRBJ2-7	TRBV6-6	TGTGCCAGCAGTTACGCCTACGAGCAGTACTTC	CASSYAYEQYF
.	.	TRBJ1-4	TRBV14	TGTGCCAGCAGCCAAGTCCGAGGGTCGGGTGAAAAACTGTTTTTT	CASSQVRGSGEKLFF
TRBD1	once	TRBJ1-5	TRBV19	TGTGCCAGTAGTATATCAGGGGGTAACCAGCCCCAGCATTTT	CASSISGGNQPQHF
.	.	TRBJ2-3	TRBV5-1	TGCGCCAGCAGCTTGCGGACCGAGCCAGATACGCAGTATTTT	CASSLRTEPDTQYF
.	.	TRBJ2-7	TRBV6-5	TGTGCCAGCAGCAACCCCCGCCTTTCAACCTACGAGCAGTACTTC	CASSNPRLSTYEQYF
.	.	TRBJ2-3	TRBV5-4	TGTGCCAGCAGCTTGTCGTCGGGGGGCCTTACAGATACGCAGTATTTT	CASSLSSGGLTDTQYF
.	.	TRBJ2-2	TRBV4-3	TGCGCCAGCAGCTCGGACACGGGATACACCGGGGAGCTGTTTTTT	CASSSDTGYTGELFF
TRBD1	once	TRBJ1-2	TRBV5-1	TGCGCCAGCAGCCCACCGACAGGGGCCAACTATGGCTACACCTTC	CASSPPTGANYGYTF
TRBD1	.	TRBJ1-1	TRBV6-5	TGTGCCAGCAGCAATGACAGGGGGCGGGCTTTCTTT	CASSNDRGRAFF
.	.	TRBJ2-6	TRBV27	TGTGCCAGCAGTTTATTAGTGGCTGGGGCCAACGTCCTGACTTTC	CASSLLVAGANVLTF
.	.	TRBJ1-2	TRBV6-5	TGTGCCAGCAGTTATCGCGTGAAGGCAGGGAATGGCTACACCTTC	CASSYRVKAGNGYTF
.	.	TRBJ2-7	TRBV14	TGTGCCAGCAGTGATCCGGGCCAAACCTACGAGCAGTACTTC	CASSDPGQTYEQYF
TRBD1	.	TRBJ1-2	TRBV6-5	TGTGCCAGCAGCCCTGTGGACAGGGCGAACTATGGCTACACCTTC	CASSPVDRANYGYTF
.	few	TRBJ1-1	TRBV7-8	TGTGCCAGCAGCTTACTTCCCGGGAACACTGAAGCTTTCTTT	CASSLLPGNTEAFF
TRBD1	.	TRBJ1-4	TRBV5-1	TGCGCCAGCAGCTCTGGGGACAGGGGTGAAAAACTGTTTTTT	CASSSGDRGEKLFF
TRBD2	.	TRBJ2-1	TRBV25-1	TGTGCCAGCAGTGAAGCAGCGGGGGGGCCGAATGAGCAGTTCTTC	CASSEAAGGPNEQFF
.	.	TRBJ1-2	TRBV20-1	TGCAGTGCTATGCAAAACTATGGCTACACCTTC	CSAMQNYGYTF
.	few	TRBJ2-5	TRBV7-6	TGTGCCAGCAGCTTACCCCAAGAGACCCAGTACTTC	CASSLPQETQYF
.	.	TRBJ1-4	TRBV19	TGTGCCAGTACCGATCACAGGTTTGCAACTAATGAAAAACTGTTTTTT	CASTDHRFATNEKLFF
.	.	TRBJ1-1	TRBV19	TGTGCCAGTAGTATAGATCTAGGCGTCGGAGCTTTCTTT	CASSIDLGVGAFF
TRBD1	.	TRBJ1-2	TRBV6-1	TGTGCCAGCAATCCGGGACAGGGTCTCTATGGCTACACCTTC	CASNPGQGLYGYTF
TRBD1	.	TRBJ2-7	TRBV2	TGTGCCAGCAGAGGTATACAGGGGACCTACGAGCAGTACTTC	CASRGIQGTYEQYF
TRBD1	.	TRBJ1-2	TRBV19	TGTGCCAGTAATTTCCCCCTCGCCGGACAGGGCGCAGGGGGCTACACCTTC	CASNFPLAGQGAGGYTF
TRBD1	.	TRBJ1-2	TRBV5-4	TGTGCCAGCAGCTTCCGACAGGGGAAAGGCTACACCTTC	CASSFRQGKGYTF
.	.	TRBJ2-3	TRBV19	TGTGCCAGTAGTATAGATAGCGGCACAGATACGCAGTATTTT	CASSIDSGTDTQYF
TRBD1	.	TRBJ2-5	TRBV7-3	TGTGCCAGCAGCGTAGAGGGACAGGGAGAGACCCAGTACTTC	CASSVEGQGETQYF
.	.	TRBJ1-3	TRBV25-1	TGTGCCAGCACCCAGGGCTCTGGAAACACCATATATTTT	CASTQGSGNTIYF
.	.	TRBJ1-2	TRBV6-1	TGTGCCAGCAGTGAGACCGGGACACCTCTTTCCTATGGCTACACCTTC	CASSETGTPLSYGYTF
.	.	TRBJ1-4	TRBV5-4	TGTGCCAGCGGCCGGACAGACTTGAATGAAAAACTGTTTTTT	CASGRTDLNEKLFF
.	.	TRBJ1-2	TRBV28	TGTGCCAGCAGTGGACAGATCTATGGCTACACCTTC	CASSGQIYGYTF
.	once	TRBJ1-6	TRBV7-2	TGTGCCAGCAGCGTAGAATTCTATAATTCACCCCTCCACTTT	CASSVEFYNSPLHF
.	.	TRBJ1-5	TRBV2	TGTGCCAGCAGTGGTCGGACCTTCAATCAGCCCCAGCATTTT	CASSGRTFNQPQHF
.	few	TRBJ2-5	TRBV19	TGTGCCAGTAGCCAACTAGACCAAGAGACCCAGTACTTC	CASSQLDQETQYF
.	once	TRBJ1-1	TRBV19	TGTGCCAGTAGTATACCCGGGGAGTCTGAAGCTTTCTTT	CASSIPGESEAFF
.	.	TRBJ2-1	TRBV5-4	TGTGCCAGCATCCCACGGGGGGCTGAGGAGCAGTTCTTC	CASIPRGAEEQFF
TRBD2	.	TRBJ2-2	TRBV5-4	TGTGCCAGCAGCTTCGGGGTACTAGCGGGGGGCGGCACCGGGGAGCTGTTTTTT	CASSFGVLAGGGTGELFF
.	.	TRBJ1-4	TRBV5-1	TGCGCCAGCAGCTTGCAAGCCTCTTGGGGTGAAAAACTGTTTTTT	CASSLQASWGEKLFF
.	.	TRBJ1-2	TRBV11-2	TGTGCCAGCAGCCAATGGGGGACGGGAAACTATGGCTACACCTTC	CASSQWGTGNYGYTF
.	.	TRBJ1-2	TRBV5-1	TGCGCCAGCAGCTTGACCTCCACAGGGTTGGTCAGTGGCTACACCTTC	CASSLTSTGLVSGYTF
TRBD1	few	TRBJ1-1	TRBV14	TGTGCCAGCAGCCCACAGGGGGCCACGGCAAACACTGAAGCTTTCTTT	CASSPQGATANTEAFF
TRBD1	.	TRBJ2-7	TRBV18	TGTGCCAGCTCACCGGGGACAGGGGCCTACGAGCAGTACTTC	CASSPGTGAYEQYF
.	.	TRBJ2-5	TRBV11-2	TGTGCCAGCAGCTTAGAAGTCATAGGCGAGACCCAGTACTTC	CASSLEVIGETQYF
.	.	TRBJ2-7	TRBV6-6	TGTGCCAGCAGTACCAGAGGGAGCTCCTACGAGCAGTACTTC	CASSTRGSSYEQYF
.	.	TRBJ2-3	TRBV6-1	TGTGCCAGCAGTGGACCCGTATCTAGCACAGATACGCAGTATTTT	CASSGPVSSTDTQYF
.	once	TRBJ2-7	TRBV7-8	TGTGCCAGCAGCTTAGTCGGCTTTCCTGTACCCTACGAGCAGTACTTC	CASSLVGFPVPYEQYF
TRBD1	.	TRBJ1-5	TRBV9	TGTGCCAGCAGCATAGGGACAGGCAGGTTAGAGCCCCAGCATTTT	CASSIGTGRLEPQHF
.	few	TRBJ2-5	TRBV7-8	TGTGCCAGCAGCTTAAGCGGACTGTACCAAGAGACCCAGTACTTC	CASSLSGLYQETQYF
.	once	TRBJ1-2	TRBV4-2	TGTGCCAGCAGCCAAGTTAATAGTAACTATGGCTACACCTTC	CASSQVNSNYGYTF
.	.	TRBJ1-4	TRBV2	TGTGCCAGCAGTTGGGGCAAGCAAGCAACTAATGAAAAACTGTTTTTT	CASSWGKQATNEKLFF